A selection of T cell receptor beta chains follows, all from one sample in a study of cytomegalovirus exposure and HLA in healthy donors. TCRdb's table, derived via immunoSEQ multiplex PCR, lists solely in-frame clones and lacks some. The sample includes 150,000 or so clones, approximately 70% of them seen just once. Sequences were obtained from PBMCs. The source of these receptors is a human donor in good health. Both conserved end residues are trimmed from each CDR3. Each record gives: V gene, CDR3 protein.

V: TRBV29-1; CDR3: SATPGQGVNEQF
V: TRBV6-4; CDR3: ASSAPPGTSEGTQY
V: TRBV6-5; CDR3: ASSATGGRETQY
V: TRBV2; CDR3: ASRRQVRDNEQF
V: TRBV2; CDR3: ASRGRTRDVHGYT
V: TRBV2; CDR3: ASSVETGPYEQY
V: TRBV4-3; CDR3: ASSQDASPQGLKEQY
V: TRBV30; CDR3: AWSPRGGSQPQH
V: TRBV30; CDR3: AWSVQGITEAF
V: TRBV5-6; CDR3: ASSLIYTAADYGYT
V: TRBV27; CDR3: ASSLSLTGPGGYT
V: TRBV9; CDR3: ASSATSAGETQY
V: TRBV30; CDR3: AWRRATQRGADTDTQY
V: TRBV2; CDR3: ASSSVLGSNQPQH
V: TRBV11-2; CDR3: ASSPSPGPVTDTQY
V: TRBV5-6; CDR3: ASSLSTESSGANVLT
V: TRBV18; CDR3: ASSPQGSNQPQH
V: TRBV7-9; CDR3: ASSLGAYEQY
V: TRBV5-1; CDR3: ASSFSTGTAVLSYEQY
V: TRBV27; CDR3: ASSSTSGGAREQF
V: TRBV4-1; CDR3: ASSPRDRGRENIQY
V: TRBV10-3; CDR3: AISEGGGSNQPQH
V: TRBV5-1; CDR3: ASSSMTGGSSEQY